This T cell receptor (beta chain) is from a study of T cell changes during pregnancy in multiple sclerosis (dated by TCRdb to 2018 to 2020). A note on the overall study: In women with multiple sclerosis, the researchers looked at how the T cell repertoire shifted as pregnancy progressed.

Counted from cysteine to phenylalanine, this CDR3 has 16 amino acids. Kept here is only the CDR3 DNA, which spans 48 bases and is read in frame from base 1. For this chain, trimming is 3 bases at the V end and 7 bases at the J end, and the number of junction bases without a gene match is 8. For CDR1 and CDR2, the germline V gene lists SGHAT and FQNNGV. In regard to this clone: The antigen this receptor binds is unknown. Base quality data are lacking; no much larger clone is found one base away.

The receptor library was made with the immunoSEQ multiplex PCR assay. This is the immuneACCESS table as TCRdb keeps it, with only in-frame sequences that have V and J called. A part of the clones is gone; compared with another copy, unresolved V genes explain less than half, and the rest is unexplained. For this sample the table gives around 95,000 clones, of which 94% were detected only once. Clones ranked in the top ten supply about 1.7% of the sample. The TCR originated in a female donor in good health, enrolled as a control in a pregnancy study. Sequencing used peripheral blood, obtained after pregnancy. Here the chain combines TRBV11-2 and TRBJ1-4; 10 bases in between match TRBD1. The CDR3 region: CASSLERTGGSEKLFF. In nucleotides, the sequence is TGTGCCAGCAGCTTGGAACGGACAGGGGGTAGTGAAAAACTGTTTTTT. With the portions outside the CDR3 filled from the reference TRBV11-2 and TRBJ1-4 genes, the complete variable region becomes EAGVAQSPRYKIIEKRQSVAFWCNPISGHATLYWYQQILGQGPKLLIQFQNNGVVDDSQLPKDRFSAERLKGVDSTLKIQPAKLEDSAVYLCASSLERTGGSEKLFFGSGTQLSVL.